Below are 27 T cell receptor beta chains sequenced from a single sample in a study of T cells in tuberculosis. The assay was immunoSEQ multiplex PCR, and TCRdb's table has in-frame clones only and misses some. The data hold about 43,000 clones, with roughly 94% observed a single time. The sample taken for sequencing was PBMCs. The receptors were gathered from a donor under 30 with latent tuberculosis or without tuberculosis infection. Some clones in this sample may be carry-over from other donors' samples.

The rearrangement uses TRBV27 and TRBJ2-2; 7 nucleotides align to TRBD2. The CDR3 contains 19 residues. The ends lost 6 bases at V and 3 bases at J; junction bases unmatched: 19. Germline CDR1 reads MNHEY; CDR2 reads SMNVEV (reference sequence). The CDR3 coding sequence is TGTGCCAGCAGGCGGACGGGACTATTCTATCATGGGGACACCGGGGAGCTGTTTTTT. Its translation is CASRRTGLFYHGDTGELFF.

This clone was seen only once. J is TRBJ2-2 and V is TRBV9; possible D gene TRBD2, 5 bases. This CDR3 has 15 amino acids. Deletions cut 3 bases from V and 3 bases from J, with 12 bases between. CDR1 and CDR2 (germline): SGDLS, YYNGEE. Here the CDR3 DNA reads TGTGCCAGCAGCGCCCTAGCCTCCCACACCGGGGAGCTGTTTTTT. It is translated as CASSALASHTGELFF.

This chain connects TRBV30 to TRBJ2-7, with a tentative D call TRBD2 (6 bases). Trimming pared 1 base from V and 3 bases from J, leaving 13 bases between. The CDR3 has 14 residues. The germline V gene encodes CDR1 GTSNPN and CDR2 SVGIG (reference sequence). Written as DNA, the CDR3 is TGTGCCTGGAGTGCCCACGCGGAGGGCTACGAGCAGTACTTC. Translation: CAWSAHAEGYEQYF. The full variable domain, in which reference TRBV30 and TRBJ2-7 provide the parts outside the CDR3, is SQTIHQWPATLVQPVGSPLSLECTVEGTSNPNLYWYRQAAGRGLQLLFYSVGIGQISSEVPQNLSASRPQDRQFILSSKKLLLSDSGFYLCAWSAHAEGYEQYFGPGTRLTVT.

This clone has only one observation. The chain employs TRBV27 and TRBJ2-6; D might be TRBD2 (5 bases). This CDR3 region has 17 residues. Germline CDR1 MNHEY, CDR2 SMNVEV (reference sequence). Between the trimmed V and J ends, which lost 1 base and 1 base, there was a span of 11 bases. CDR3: CASSLWTGKSGANVLTF. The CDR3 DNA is TGTGCCAGCAGTTTATGGACGGGAAAGTCTGGGGCCAACGTCCTGACTTTC. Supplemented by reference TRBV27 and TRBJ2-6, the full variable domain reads EAQVTQNPRYLITVTGKKLTVTCSQNMNHEYMSWYRQDPGLGLRQIYYSMNVEVTDKGDVPEGYKVSRKEKRNFPLILESPSPNQTSLYFCASSLWTGKSGANVLTFGAGSRLTVL.

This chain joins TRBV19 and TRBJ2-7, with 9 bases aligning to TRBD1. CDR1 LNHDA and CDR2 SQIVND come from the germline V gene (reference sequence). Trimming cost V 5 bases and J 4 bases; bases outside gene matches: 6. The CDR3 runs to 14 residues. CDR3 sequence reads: CASSPRQGGYEQYF. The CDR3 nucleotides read TGTGCCAGTAGTCCCCGACAGGGGGGATACGAGCAGTACTTC.

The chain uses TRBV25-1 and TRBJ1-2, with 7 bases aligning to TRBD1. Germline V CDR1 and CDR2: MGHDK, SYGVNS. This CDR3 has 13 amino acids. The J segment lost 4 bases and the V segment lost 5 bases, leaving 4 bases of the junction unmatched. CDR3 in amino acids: CASSLQGFYGYTF. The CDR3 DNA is TGTGCCAGCAGTTTACAGGGGTTCTATGGCTACACCTTC.

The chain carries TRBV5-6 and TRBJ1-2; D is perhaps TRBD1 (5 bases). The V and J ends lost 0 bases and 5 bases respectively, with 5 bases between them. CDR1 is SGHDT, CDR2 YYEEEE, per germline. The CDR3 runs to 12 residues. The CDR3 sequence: CASSLAGYGYTF. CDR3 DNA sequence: TGTGCCAGCAGCTTGGCAGGGTATGGCTACACCTTC.

CDR3 DNA: TGCGCCAGCAGCCATGCACAAGGGGGCTTTAATGAAAAACTGTTTTTT. The encoded protein is CASSHAQGGFNEKLFF. This chain uses TRBV4-1 with TRBJ1-4, with 7 bases identical to TRBD1. CDR3 size: 16 residues. The V gene end was trimmed by 3 bases and the J gene end by 4 bases; junction bases not matched to a gene: 8. Per germline, CDR1 MGHRA and CDR2 YSYEKL.

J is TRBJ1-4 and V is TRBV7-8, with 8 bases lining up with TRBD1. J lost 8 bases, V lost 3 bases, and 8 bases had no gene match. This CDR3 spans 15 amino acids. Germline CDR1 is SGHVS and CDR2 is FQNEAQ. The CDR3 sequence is CASSFMDRVGEKLFF. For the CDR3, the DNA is TGTGCCAGCAGCTTTATGGACAGGGTAGGAGAAAAACTGTTTTTT.

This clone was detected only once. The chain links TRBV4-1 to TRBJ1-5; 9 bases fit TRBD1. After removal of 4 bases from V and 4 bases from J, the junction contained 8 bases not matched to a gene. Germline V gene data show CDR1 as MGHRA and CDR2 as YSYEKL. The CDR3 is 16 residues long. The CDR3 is CASSLQGQGDNQPQHF. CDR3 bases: TGCGCCAGCAGCCTTCAGGGACAGGGCGATAATCAGCCCCAGCATTTT.

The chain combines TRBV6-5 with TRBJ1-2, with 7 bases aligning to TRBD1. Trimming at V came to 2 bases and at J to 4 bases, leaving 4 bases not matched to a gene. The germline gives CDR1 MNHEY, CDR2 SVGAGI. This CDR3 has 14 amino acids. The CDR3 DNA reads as TGTGCCAGCAGTTACGGGGGACAGCCCTATGGCTACACCTTC. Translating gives CASSYGGQPYGYTF.

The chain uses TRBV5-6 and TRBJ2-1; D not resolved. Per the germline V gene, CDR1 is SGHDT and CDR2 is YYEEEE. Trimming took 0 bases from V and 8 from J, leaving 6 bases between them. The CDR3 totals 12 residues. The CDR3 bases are TGTGCCAGCAGCTTGGTCACGGATGAGCAGTTCTTC. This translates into CASSLVTDEQFF. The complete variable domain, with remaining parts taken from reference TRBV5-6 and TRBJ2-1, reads DAGVTQSPTHLIKTRGQQVTLRCSPKSGHDTVSWYQQALGQGPQFIFQYYEEEERQRGNFPDRFSGHQFPNYSSELNVNALLLGDSALYLCASSLVTDEQFFGPGTRLTVL.

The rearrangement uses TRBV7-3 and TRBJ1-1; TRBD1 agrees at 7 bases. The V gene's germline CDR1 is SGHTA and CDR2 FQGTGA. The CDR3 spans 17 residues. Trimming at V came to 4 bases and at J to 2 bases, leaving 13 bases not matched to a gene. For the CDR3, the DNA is TGTGCCAGCAGCTCACACCCGCCTGGGACAGCCAACACTGAAGCTTTCTTT. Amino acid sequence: CASSSHPPGTANTEAFF. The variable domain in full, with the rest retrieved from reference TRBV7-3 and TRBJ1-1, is GAGVSQTPSNKVTEKGKYVELRCDPISGHTALYWYRQSLGQGPEFLIYFQGTGAADDSGLPNDRFFAVRPEGSVSTLKIQRTERGDSAVYLCASSSHPPGTANTEAFFGQGTRLTVV.

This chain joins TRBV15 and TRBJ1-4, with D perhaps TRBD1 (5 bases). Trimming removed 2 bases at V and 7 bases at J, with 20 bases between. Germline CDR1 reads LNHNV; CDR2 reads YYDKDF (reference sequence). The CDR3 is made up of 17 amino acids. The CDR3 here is CATSRPNMVGGGEKLFF. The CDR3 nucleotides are TGTGCCACCAGCAGACCCAATATGGTGGGGGGAGGTGAAAAACTGTTTTTT.

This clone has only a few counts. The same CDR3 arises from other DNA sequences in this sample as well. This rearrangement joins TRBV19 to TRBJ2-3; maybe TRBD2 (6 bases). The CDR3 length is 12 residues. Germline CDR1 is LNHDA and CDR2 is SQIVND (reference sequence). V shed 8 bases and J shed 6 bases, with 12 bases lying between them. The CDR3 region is CASRQSGDTQYF. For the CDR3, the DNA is TGTGCCAGTCGGCAGAGCGGGGATACGCAGTATTTT.

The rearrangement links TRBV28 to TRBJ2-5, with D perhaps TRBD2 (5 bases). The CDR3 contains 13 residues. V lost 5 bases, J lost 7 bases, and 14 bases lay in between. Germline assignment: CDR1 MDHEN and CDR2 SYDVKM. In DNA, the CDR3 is TGTGCCAGCAGTATTTATGACGGGGTGACCCAGTACTTC. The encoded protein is CASSIYDGVTQYF.

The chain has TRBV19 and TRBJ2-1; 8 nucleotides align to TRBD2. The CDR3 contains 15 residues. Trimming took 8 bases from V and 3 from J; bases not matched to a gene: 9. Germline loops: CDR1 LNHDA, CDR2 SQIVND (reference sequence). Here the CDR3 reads CASLPGSGGYNEQFF. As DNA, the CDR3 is TGTGCCAGTCTCCCTGGGAGCGGGGGCTACAATGAGCAGTTCTTC.

CDR3 DNA sequence: TGTGCCAGCAGCTTAGTAGTTAGGACTACGAACACCGGGGAGCTGTTTTTT. The encoded protein is CASSLVVRTTNTGELFF. J is TRBJ2-2 and V is TRBV7-2; weak D call: TRBD2 (6 bases). The V end lost 1 base, the J end lost 0 bases, and 12 bases lay between the germline ends. Germline CDR1 reads SGHTA; CDR2 reads FQGNSA. CDR3 length: 17 amino acids.

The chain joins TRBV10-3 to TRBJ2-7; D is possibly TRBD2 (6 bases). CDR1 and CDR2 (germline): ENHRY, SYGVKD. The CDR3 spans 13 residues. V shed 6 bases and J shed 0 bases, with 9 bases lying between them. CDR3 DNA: TGTGCCATCAGGGGGGGAAGCTCCTACGAGCAGTACTTC. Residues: CAIRGGSSYEQYF.

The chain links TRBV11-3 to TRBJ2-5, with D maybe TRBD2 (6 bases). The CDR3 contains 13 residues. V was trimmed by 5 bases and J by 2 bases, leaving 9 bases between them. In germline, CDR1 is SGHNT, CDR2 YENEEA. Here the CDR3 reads CASSPGTQETQYF. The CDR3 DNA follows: TGTGCCAGCAGCCCCGGGACTCAAGAGACCCAGTACTTC.

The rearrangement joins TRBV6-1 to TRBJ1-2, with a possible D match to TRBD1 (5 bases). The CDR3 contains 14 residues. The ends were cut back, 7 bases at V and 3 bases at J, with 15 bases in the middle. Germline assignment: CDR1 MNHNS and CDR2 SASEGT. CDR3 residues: CASILGEGHYGYTF. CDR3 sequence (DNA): TGTGCCAGCATATTGGGGGAGGGTCACTATGGCTACACCTTC.

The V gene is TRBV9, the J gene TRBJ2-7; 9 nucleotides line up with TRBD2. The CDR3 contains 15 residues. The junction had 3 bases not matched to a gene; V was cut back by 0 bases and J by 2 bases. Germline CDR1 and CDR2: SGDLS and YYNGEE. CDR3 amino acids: CASSVGTSAPYEQYF. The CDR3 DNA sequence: TGTGCCAGCAGCGTAGGGACTAGCGCACCCTACGAGCAGTACTTC.

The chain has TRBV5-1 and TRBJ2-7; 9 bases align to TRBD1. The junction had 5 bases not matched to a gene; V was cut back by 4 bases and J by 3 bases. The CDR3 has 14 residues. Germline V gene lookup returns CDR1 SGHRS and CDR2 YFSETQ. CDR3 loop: CASSTGTGYYEQYF. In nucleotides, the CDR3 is TGCGCCAGCAGCACCGGGACAGGGTACTACGAGCAGTACTTC.

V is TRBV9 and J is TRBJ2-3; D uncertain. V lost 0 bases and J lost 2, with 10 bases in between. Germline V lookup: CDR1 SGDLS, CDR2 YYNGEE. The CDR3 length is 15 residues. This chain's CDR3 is CASSVAAKYTDTQYF. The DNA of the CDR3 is TGTGCCAGCAGCGTAGCTGCTAAATACACAGATACGCAGTATTTT. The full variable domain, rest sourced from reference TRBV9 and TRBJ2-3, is DSGVTQTPKHLITATGQRVTLRCSPRSGDLSVYWYQQSLDQGLQFLIQYYNGEERAKGNILERFSAQQFPDLHSELNLSSLELGDSALYFCASSVAAKYTDTQYFGPGTRLTVL.

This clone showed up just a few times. DNA for the CDR3: TGTGCCAGCAGTGAAACTAGCGGGAGTTCCTACGAGCAGTACTTC. It is translated as CASSETSGSSYEQYF. V and J are TRBV6-1 and TRBJ2-7, with 11 nucleotides matching TRBD2. From germline, CDR1 is MNHNS and CDR2 SASEGT. The CDR3 has 15 residues. Trimming cost V 2 bases and J 1 base; bases outside gene matches: 1.

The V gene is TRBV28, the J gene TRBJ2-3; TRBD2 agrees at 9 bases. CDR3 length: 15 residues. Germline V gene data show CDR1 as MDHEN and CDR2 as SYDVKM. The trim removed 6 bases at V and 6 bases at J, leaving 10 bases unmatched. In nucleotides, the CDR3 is TGTGCCAGCAGCCAAAATAGCGGGAGAACGGATACGCAGTATTTT. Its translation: CASSQNSGRTDTQYF.

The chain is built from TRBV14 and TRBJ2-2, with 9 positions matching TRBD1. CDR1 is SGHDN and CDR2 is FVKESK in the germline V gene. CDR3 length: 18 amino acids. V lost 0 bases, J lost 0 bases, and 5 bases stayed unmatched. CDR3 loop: CASSQDLRQGANTGELFF. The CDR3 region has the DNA TGTGCCAGCAGCCAAGATCTAAGACAGGGGGCGAACACCGGGGAGCTGTTTTTT.